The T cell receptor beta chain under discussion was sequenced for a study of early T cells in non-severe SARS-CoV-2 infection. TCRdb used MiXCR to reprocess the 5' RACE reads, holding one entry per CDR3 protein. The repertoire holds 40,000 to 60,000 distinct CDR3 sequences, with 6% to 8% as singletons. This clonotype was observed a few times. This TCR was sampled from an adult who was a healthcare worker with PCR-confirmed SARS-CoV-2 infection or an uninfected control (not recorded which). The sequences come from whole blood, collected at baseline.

The CDR3 region has the DNA TGTGCCAGCAGCTTAGCACCCAGCTCCTACGAGCAGTACTTC. It is translated as CASSLAPSSYEQYF. V and J are TRBV7-9 and TRBJ2-7; D ambiguous. Germline CDR1 SEHNR, CDR2 FQNEAQ (reference sequence). V was clipped by 0 bases and J by 0 bases, with 6 bases between them. The CDR3 runs to 14 residues.